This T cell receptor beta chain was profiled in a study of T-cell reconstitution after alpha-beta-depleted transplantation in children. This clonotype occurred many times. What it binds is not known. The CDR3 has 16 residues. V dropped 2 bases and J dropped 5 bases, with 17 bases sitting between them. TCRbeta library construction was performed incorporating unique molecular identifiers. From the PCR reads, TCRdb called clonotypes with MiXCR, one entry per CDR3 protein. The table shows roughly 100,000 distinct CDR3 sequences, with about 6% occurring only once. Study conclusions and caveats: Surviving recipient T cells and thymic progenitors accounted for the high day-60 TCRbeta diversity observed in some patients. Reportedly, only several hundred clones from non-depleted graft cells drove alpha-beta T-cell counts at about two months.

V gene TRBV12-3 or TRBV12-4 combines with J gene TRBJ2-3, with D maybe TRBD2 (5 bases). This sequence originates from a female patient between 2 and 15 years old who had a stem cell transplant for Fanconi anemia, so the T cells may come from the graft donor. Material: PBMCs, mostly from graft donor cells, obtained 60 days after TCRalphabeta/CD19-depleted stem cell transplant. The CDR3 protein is CASSLISGLGIDTQYF. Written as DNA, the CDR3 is TGTGCCAGCAGTTTAATAAGCGGCCTCGGAATAGATACGCAGTATTTT.